The 8 T cell receptor beta chains below were found in one sample sequenced in a study of CD4+ T cells in melanoma. Assay used: immunoSEQ multiplex PCR; TCRdb lists only in-frame clones, some missing. The sample holds about 11,000 clones, 67% seen once. Sequenced input: cells from a culture (not recorded whether cultured in vitro). The receptors shown here come from a human donor with melanoma.

This CDR3 is CASSPGAAPGTFF. For the CDR3, the DNA is TGTGCCAGCAGCCCTGGGGCAGCTCCTGGGACTTTCTTT. The chain links TRBV7-2 to TRBJ1-1; weak D call: TRBD1 (5 bases). V lost 5 bases, J lost 12 bases, and 19 bases lay in between. Germline V gene sequence: CDR1 SGHTA, CDR2 FQGNSA. The CDR3 is 13 residues long.

The chain employs TRBV4-1 and TRBJ2-3; D is ambiguous. The germline CDR1 and CDR2 sequences are MGHRA and YSYEKL. V lost 0 bases and J 6 bases, leaving 10 bases between the germline ends. There are 14 residues in the CDR3. Written as DNA, the CDR3 is TGCGCCAGCAGCCAAGAGGCAGAATTCGATACGCAGTATTTT. Protein sequence: CASSQEAEFDTQYF.

This clone was observed a few times. V usage is TRBV4-1 and J usage is TRBJ1-1; no clear D. Trimming left V 4 bases short and J 1 base short, with 7 bases between. Germline V CDR1 and CDR2: MGHRA, YSYEKL. The CDR3 runs to 13 residues. The CDR3 DNA reads as TGCGCCAGCAGCCGACGGGAGAACACTGAAGCTTTCTTT. This encodes CASSRRENTEAFF.

This chain links TRBV5-1 with TRBJ1-1; tentative D call: TRBD1 (6 bases). This CDR3 comprises 16 residues. The V and J ends lost 1 base and 0 bases respectively, with 13 bases between them. CDR1 is SGHRS and CDR2 is YFSETQ in the germline V gene. The CDR3: CASSLTPQGLNTEAFF. The CDR3 DNA is TGCGCCAGCAGCTTGACTCCACAGGGCTTGAACACTGAAGCTTTCTTT. Together with reference TRBV5-1 and TRBJ1-1, the CDR3 gives the full variable domain: KAGVTQTPRYLIKTRGQQVTLSCSPISGHRSVSWYQQTPGQGLQFLFEYFSETQRNKGNFPGRFSGRQFSNSRSEMNVSTLELGDSALYLCASSLTPQGLNTEAFFGQGTRLTVV.

The DNA for the CDR3 is TGCGCCAGCAGCCCGGGACTAGCGGGGGGCCTCACCGGGGAGCTGTTTTTT. Translating gives CASSPGLAGGLTGELFF. The V call is TRBV5-1, the J call TRBJ2-2, with 15 positions matching TRBD2. The germline CDR1 and CDR2 sequences are SGHRS and YFSETQ. This CDR3 spans 17 amino acids. J gave up 4 bases and V 4 bases, and 5 bases lay outside the gene matches.

This clone turned up a few times. J is TRBJ2-5 and V is TRBV7-6; D gene unclear. The CDR3 contains 15 residues. Deletions cut 1 base from V and 2 bases from J, with 11 bases between. CDR1 and CDR2 (germline): SGHVS, FNYEAQ. DNA for the CDR3: TGTGCCAGCAGCTTAGGAGGCAGAGATCAAGAGACCCAGTACTTC. Protein product: CASSLGGRDQETQYF. The full variable domain, its missing parts supplied by reference TRBV7-6 and TRBJ2-5, is GAGVSQSPRYKVTKRGQDVALRCDPISGHVSLYWYRQALGQGPEFLTYFNYEAQQDKSGLPNDRFSAERPEGSISTLTIQRTEQRDSAMYRCASSLGGRDQETQYFGPGTRLLVL.

This clone was counted only a few times. The gene calls are TRBV5-1 and TRBJ2-5; 13 nucleotides align to TRBD2. CDR1 and CDR2 from the germline V gene are SGHRS and YFSETQ. V trimming: 5 bases; J trimming: 5 bases; junction bases outside the gene matches: 9. The CDR3 runs 16 residues. CDR3 sequence (DNA): TGCGCCAGCAGTACAAGACTAGCGGGGGGCTGGGAGACCCAGTACTTC. As protein: CASSTRLAGGWETQYF.

V is TRBV9 and J is TRBJ2-5, with 7 bases that match TRBD1. The better agreement between TRBJ2-7 and the DNA end casts doubt on the J call. Per the germline V gene, CDR1 is SGDLS and CDR2 is YYNGEE. The CDR3 is 14 amino acids. CDR3 region: CASSPVVAGGEQYF. CDR3 nucleotides: TGTGCCAGCAGCCCCGTGGTGGCAGGGGGCGAGCAGTACTTC.